The sequence of this TCR beta chain was determined in a study of T cell responses to AZD1222 COVID-19 vaccine. Turning to this clone: Its target is not known.

V shed 4 bases, J shed 7 bases, and the junction held 6 bases outside the gene matches. The CDR3 has 14 amino acids. Germline loops: CDR1 SGHTA, CDR2 FQGNSA. Study-level points and caveats: Donors skewed white British and female; clonal diversity was possibly underestimated. No repertoire was sampled before or during the peak T cell response, only after it. The reported proportion of spike-specific TCRs targeting unmutated variant regions was nearly half. Spike-specific TCR repertoires showed rising breadth and depth after two AZD1222 doses.

Method: immunoSEQ multiplex PCR; TCRdb's copy keeps in-frame clones and lacks some. Found here are more than 85,000 clones, around 83% of them singletons; the top ten hold around 5%. The sequencing here drew on peripheral blood, taken on day 0 of AZD1222 vaccination. The receptor was isolated from an adult in good health. V and J are TRBV7-2 and TRBJ1-2; TRBD1 agrees at 10 bases. CDR3: CASSSPTGGSGYTF. The DNA for the CDR3 is TGTGCCAGCAGCTCACCGACAGGGGGCAGTGGCTACACCTTC.